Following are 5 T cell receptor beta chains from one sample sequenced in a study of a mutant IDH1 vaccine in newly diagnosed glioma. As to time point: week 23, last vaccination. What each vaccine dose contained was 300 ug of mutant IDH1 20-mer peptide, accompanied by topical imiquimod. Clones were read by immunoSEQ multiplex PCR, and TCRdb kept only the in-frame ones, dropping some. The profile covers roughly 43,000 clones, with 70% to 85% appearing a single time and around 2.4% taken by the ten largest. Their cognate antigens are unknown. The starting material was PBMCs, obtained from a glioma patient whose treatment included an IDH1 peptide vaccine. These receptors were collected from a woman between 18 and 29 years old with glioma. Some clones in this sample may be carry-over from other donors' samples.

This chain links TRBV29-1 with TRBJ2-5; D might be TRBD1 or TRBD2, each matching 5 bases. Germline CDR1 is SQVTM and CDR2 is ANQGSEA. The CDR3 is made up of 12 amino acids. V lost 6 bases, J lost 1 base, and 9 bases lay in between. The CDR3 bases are TGCAGCGTCCGGGACGGCCAAGAGACCCAGTACTTC. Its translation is CSVRDGQETQYF.

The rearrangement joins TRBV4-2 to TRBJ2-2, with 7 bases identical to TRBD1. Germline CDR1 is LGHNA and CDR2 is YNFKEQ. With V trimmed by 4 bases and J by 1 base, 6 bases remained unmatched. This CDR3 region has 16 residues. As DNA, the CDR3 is TGTGCCAGCAGCCTTAGGGGGCGCGGGAACACCGGGGAGCTGTTTTTT. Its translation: CASSLRGRGNTGELFF.

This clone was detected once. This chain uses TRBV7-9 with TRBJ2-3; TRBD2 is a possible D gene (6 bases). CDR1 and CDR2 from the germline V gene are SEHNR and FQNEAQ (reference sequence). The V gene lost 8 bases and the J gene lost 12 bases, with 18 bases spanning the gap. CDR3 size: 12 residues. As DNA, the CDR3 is TGTGCCAGCGCGTCTAGCGTTTACTTTCAGTATTTT. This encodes CASASSVYFQYF. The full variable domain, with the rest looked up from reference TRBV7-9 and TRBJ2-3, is DTGVSQNPRHKITKRGQNVTFRCDPISEHNRLYWYRQTLGQGPEFLTYFQNEAQLEKSRLLSDRFSAERPKGSFSTLEIQRTEQGDSAMYLCASASSVYFQYFGPGTRLTVL.

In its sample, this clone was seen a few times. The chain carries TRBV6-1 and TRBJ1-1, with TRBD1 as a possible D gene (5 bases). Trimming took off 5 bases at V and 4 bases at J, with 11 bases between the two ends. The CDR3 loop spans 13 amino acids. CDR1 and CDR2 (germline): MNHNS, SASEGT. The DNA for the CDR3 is TGTGCCAGCAGTAGGGTCGGGGGCACTGAAGCTTTCTTT. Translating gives CASSRVGGTEAFF.

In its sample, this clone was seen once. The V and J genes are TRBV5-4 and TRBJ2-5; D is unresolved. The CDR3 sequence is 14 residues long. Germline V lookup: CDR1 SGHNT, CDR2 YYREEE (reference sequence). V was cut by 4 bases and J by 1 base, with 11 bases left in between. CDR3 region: CASSGAGPQETQYF. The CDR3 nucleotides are TGTGCCAGCAGCGGTGCCGGCCCCCAAGAGACCCAGTACTTC.